This T cell receptor (beta chain) was found in a study of post-analysis software for immune sequencing data. Unique molecular identifiers had been added to the TCR beta cDNA libraries. TCRdb re-called the PCR reads through MiXCR, storing one row per CDR3 protein. This repertoire shows under 650,000 distinct CDR3 sequences, around 47% found once; its top ten account for more than 1.5%. V was pared by 4 bases and J by 0 bases, with 19 bases between. Per germline, CDR1 SGHTA and CDR2 FQGNSA. The length of the CDR3 is 17 residues. Study observations and caveats: Samples sharing a preparation batch grouped tightly together when assessed by F measure. Higher frequency in patients than in controls was seen for roughly five TRBV segments, with TRBV5-6, TRBV5-1 and TRBV20-1 among them.

Details on this clonotype: Its specificity is unknown.

This sequence joins TRBV7-2 and TRBJ2-7; D might be TRBD2 (6 bases). The TCR comes from a girl aged 5-17 years with multiple sclerosis. The sample consisted of blood. The chain's CDR3 is CASSSESPGLVSYEQYF. The CDR3 nucleotides read TGTGCCAGCAGCTCTGAATCCCCGGGACTCGTCTCCTACGAGCAGTACTTC.